Shown below are 9 T cell receptor beta chains from a single sample sequenced in a study of blood T cell repertoires in COVID-19 (dated by TCRdb to about 2020). Preparation of the library involved the immunoSEQ multiplex PCR assay. The immuneACCESS repertoire file appears here via TCRdb, limited to in-frame rearrangements. These files lack a portion of the clones; in checked studies, under half of the deficit traces to unresolved V genes, and the cause of the others is not known. The sample table shows approximately 97,000 clones, and around 73% are seen once. About 9.3% of the sample belongs to the ten largest clones. Sequenced material: peripheral blood. The receptor set was obtained from a man aged 55 to 69 with active or convalescent COVID-19.

V and J are TRBV7-7 and TRBJ2-3; 9 nucleotides match TRBD2. Germline trimming cut 0 bases from V and 0 bases from J; bases unmatched to any gene: 13. The CDR3 is 20 amino acids. Germline CDR1 SSHAT, CDR2 FNYEAQ (reference sequence). CDR3 amino acids: CASSLAQTSGRPLSTDTQYF. The CDR3 nucleotides are TGTGCCAGCAGCTTAGCGCAAACTAGCGGGCGTCCCCTGAGCACAGATACGCAGTATTTT.

CDR3 sequence: CASSRGLAKQFF. DNA for the CDR3: TGTGCCAGCAGCCGAGGACTAGCCAAGCAGTTCTTC. The chain employs TRBV3-1 (or the pseudogene TRBV3-2) and TRBJ2-1, with 8 bases matching TRBD2. Germline CDR1 is LGHDT and CDR2 is YNNKEL (reference sequence). The CDR3 is made up of 12 amino acids. V was pared by 4 bases and J by 11 bases, with 4 bases of the junction left unmatched.

This clone was observed a few times. CDR3 bases: TGCAGCGTGGGACTAGCGGGACGAAATGAGCAGTTCTTC. Its protein is CSVGLAGRNEQFF. The gene calls are TRBV29-1 and TRBJ2-1; 13 positions match TRBD2. The CDR3 has 13 amino acids. V shed 6 bases and J 7 bases; nucleotides not matched to a gene: 3. Germline values: CDR1 SQVTM, CDR2 ANQGSEA.

This chain connects TRBV6-5 to TRBJ2-1; D is possibly TRBD1 (6 bases). Trimming shortened V by 0 bases and J by 12 bases, and 12 bases separated the two germline ends. CDR1 is MNHEY and CDR2 is SVGAGI in the germline V gene. The CDR3 length is 13 residues. The CDR3 DNA reads as TGTGCCAGCAGTTACTCGGTAAGGGGGTGGCAGTTCTTC. Its protein is CASSYSVRGWQFF.

The chain employs TRBV19 and TRBJ2-2; 7 positions match TRBD1. In germline, CDR1 is LNHDA, CDR2 SQIVND (reference sequence). CDR3 length: 14 amino acids. V lost 8 bases and J lost 0; bases outside the gene matches: 3. The CDR3 DNA is TGTGCCAGTGCCGGGACAGCGAACACCGGGGAGCTGTTTTTT. Its protein is CASAGTANTGELFF.

This clone was seen once. The V gene is TRBV6-1, the J gene TRBJ1-2; D is ambiguous. Between the trimmed V and J ends, which lost 1 base and 4 bases, there was a span of 10 bases. In germline, CDR1 is MNHNS, CDR2 SASEGT. CDR3 length equals 14 residues. The CDR3 loop is CASSEGAVSYGYTF. The CDR3 DNA follows: TGTGCCAGCAGTGAAGGGGCAGTAAGCTATGGCTACACCTTC.

The chain employs TRBV27 and TRBJ2-7; 8 positions agree with TRBD1. CDR1 and CDR2 from the germline V gene are MNHEY and SMNVEV (reference sequence). The V and J ends lost 1 base and 6 bases, in that order; junction bases with no gene match: 17. There are 18 residues in the CDR3. For the CDR3, the DNA is TGTGCCAGCAGTTTATATTTCCCCCTGACAGGGGTGAATCCCGAGCAGTACTTC. This gives the protein CASSLYFPLTGVNPEQYF.

This clone was found a few times. The chain recombines TRBV10-2 with TRBJ1-2; D might be TRBD1 (6 bases). V was trimmed by 6 bases and J by 4 bases, leaving 9 bases between them. The CDR3 has 12 amino acids. CDR1 and CDR2 (germline): WSHSY, SAAADI. CDR3 DNA sequence: TGCGCCAGCAGGACGGACAGCTATGGCTACACCTTC. This codes for CASRTDSYGYTF.

V and J are TRBV10-2 and TRBJ1-1; weak D call: TRBD1 (6 bases). CDR3 length: 11 amino acids. V lost 6 bases to trimming and J lost 10 bases, with 12 bases between them. The V gene's germline CDR1 is WSHSY and CDR2 SAAADI. The CDR3 sequence is CASSQGIGAFF. CDR3 nucleotide sequence: TGCGCCAGCAGCCAGGGGATCGGAGCTTTCTTT.